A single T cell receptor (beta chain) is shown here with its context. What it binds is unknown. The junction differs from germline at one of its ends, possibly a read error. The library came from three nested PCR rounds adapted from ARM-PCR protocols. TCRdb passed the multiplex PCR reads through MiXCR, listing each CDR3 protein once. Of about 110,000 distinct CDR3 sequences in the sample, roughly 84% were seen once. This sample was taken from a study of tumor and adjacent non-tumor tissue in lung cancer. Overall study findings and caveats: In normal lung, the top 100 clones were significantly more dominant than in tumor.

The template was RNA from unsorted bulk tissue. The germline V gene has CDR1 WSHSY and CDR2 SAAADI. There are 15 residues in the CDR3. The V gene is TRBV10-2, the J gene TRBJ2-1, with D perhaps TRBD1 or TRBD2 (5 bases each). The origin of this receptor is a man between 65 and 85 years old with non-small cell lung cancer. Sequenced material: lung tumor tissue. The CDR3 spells CASRSPGPSFHEQIF. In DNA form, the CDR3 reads TGCGCCAGCAGGTCCCCGGGACCCTCTTTTCATGAGCAAATCTTC.